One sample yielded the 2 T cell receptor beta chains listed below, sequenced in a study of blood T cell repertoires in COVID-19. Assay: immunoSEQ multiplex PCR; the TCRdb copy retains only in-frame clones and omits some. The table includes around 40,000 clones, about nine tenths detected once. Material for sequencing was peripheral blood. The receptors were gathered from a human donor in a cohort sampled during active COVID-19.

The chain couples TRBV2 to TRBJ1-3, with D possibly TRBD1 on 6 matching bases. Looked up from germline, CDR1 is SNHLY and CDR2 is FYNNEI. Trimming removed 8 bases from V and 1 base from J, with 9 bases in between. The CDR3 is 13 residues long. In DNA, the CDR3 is TGTGCCAGCGCCAGGGGATCTGGAAACACCATATATTTT. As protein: CASARGSGNTIYF. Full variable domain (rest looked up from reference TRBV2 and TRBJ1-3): EPEVTQTPSHQVTQMGQEVILRCVPISNHLYFYWYRQILGQKVEFLVSFYNNEISEKSEIFDDQFSVERPDGSNFTLKIRSTKLEDSAMYFCASARGSGNTIYFGEGSWLTVV.

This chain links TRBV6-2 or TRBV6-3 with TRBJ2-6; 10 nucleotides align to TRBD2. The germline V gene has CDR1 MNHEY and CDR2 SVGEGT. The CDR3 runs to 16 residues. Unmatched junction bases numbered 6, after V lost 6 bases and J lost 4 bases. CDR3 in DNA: TGTGCCAGCAGCCTTGGACTAGCGGCCGGGGCCAACGTCCTGACTTTC. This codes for CASSLGLAAGANVLTF.